This TCR beta chain was sequenced during a study of T cells in Graves' hyperthyroidism and ophthalmopathy. There were TCR beta CDR3 regions amplified from RNA transcripts. HTBI primers were the set used in a first-round RT-PCR of the TCR CDR3. TCRdb processed the multiplex PCR reads anew with MiXCR; each CDR3 protein has one entry. The sample shows roughly 510,000 distinct CDR3 sequences, about a fifth of them seen only once. In its sample, this clonotype was seen a few times. CDR3 length equals 14 residues. Trimming removed 0 bases at V and 3 bases at J, with 6 bases between. Germline assignment: CDR1 SGDLS and CDR2 YYNGEE.

This clonotype was obtained from a man aged 18 to 30 with Graves' hyperthyroidism. The rearrangement links TRBV9 to TRBJ2-2, with unresolved D. The sample consisted of blood. CDR3 sequence: CASSVGQHTGELFF. DNA of the CDR3: TGTGCCAGCAGCGTAGGGCAGCACACCGGGGAGCTGTTTTTT.